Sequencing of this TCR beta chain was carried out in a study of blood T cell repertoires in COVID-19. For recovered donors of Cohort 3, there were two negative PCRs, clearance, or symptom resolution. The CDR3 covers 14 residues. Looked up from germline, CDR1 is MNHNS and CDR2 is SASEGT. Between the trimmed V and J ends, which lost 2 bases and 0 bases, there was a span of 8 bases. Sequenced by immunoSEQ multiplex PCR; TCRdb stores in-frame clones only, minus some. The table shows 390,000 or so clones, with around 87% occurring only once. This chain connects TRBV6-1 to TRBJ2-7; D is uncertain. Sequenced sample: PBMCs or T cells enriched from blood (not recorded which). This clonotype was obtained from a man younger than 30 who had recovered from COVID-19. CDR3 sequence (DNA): TGTGCCAGCAGTGAACGGGTTTTCTCCTACGAGCAGTACTTC. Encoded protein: CASSERVFSYEQYF.